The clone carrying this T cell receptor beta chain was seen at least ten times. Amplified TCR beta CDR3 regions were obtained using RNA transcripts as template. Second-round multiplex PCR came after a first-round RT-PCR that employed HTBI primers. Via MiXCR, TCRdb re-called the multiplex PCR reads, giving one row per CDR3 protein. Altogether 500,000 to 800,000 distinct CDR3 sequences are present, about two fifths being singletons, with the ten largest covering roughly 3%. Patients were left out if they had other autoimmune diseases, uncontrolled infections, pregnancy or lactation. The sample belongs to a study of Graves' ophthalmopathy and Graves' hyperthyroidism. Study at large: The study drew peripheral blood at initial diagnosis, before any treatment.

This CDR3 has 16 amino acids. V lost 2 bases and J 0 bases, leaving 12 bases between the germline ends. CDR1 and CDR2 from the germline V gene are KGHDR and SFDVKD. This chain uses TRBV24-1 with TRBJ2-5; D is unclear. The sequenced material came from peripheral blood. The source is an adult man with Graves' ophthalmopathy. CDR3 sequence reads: CATSDSARRYQETQYF. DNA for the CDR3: TGTGCCACCAGTGATTCAGCCCGCAGGTACCAAGAGACCCAGTACTTC.